The clone carrying this TCR beta chain occurred many times. This entry belongs to a study of T cells in Graves' hyperthyroidism and ophthalmopathy. The CDR3 length is 12 residues. The germline CDR1 and CDR2 sequences are SGHKS and YYEKEE (reference sequence). With 4 bases removed from V and 2 bases from J, the gap between germline ends came to 5 bases. TCR beta CDR3 region amplification was performed from RNA transcripts. First-round RT-PCR with HTBI primers amplified the TCR CDR3 region. Each CDR3 protein gets one entry after TCRdb re-called the multiplex PCR reads with MiXCR. This sample yields some 600,000 distinct CDR3 sequences, of which roughly 13% are seen a single time; about 5.8% belongs to the top ten.

The sequence was obtained from a woman between 25 and 40 years old with Graves' hyperthyroidism that later progressed to Graves' ophthalmopathy. The chain is built from TRBV5-5 and TRBJ2-3; D call uncertain. The sample was blood. The CDR3 sequence: CASSQTTDTQYF. The CDR3 DNA reads as TGTGCCAGCAGCCAAACCACAGATACGCAGTATTTT.